The 28 T cell receptor beta chains in this list originate from one sample, sequenced in a study of identical twins. MiXCR was run by TCRdb on the 5' RACE reads, yielding one entry per CDR3 protein. Here the sample spans some 97,000 distinct CDR3 sequences, 5.9% being singletons. The sample comprised memory T cells sorted from blood. The receptors come from a woman between 50 and 59 years old in good health.

The J gene is TRBJ1-5, the V gene TRBV30; D ambiguous. The germline gives CDR1 GTSNPN, CDR2 SVGIG (reference sequence). The CDR3 length is 13 residues. V lost 3 bases and J 4 bases, leaving 10 bases between the germline ends. CDR3 residues: CAWSPSSNQPQHF. In nucleotides, the CDR3 is TGTGCCTGGAGCCCGTCTTCTAATCAGCCCCAGCATTTT.

The V call is TRBV7-9, the J call TRBJ2-7; maybe TRBD2 (5 bases). Germline V CDR1 and CDR2: SEHNR, FQNEAQ (reference sequence). V was clipped by 5 bases and J by 4 bases, with 15 bases between them. This CDR3 contains 14 residues. CDR3 in amino acids: CASSPMEAVYEQYF. In DNA form, the CDR3 reads TGTGCCAGCAGCCCCATGGAGGCCGTGTACGAGCAGTACTTC.

This CDR3 reads CASRGQGHEQYF. CDR3 coding DNA: TGTGCCAGCAGGGGTCAGGGGCACGAGCAGTACTTC. The rearrangement links TRBV2 to TRBJ2-7; D might be TRBD1 (6 bases). Deletions cut 6 bases from V and 5 bases from J, with 11 bases between. Germline CDR1 SNHLY, CDR2 FYNNEI. The CDR3 contains 12 residues.

At least ten counts were recorded for this clonotype. The J gene is TRBJ2-3, the V gene TRBV27, with D maybe TRBD2 (7 bases). Germline CDR1 and CDR2: MNHEY and SMNVEV (reference sequence). Trimming took off 4 bases at V and 7 bases at J, with 18 bases between the two ends. The CDR3 loop spans 15 amino acids. CDR3 amino acids: CASSSPMGGRYTQYF. CDR3 DNA: TGTGCCAGCAGTTCCCCAATGGGGGGGCGATATACGCAGTATTTT.

This clonotype was detected many times. This chain links TRBV6-5 with TRBJ2-2, with D perhaps matching TRBD2 (6 bases). The CDR3 totals 17 residues. The germline CDR1 and CDR2 sequences are MNHEY and SVGAGI. V gave up 0 bases and J gave up 0 bases, with 11 bases separating them. The CDR3 spells CASSYSRDSTNTGELFF. As DNA, the CDR3 is TGTGCCAGCAGTTACTCGCGGGACTCGACGAACACCGGGGAGCTGTTTTTT.

This clonotype was seen repeatedly, ten times or more. The chain has TRBV7-8 and TRBJ1-1; D might be TRBD1 (6 bases). This CDR3 region has 14 residues. V was shortened by 3 bases and J by 9 bases, with 17 bases between the two germline ends. The germline V gene has CDR1 SGHVS and CDR2 FQNEAQ. Here the CDR3 DNA reads TGTGCCAGCAGCTTGCAGGGACACGGCGCCCAAGCTTTCTTT. Translating gives CASSLQGHGAQAFF.

This clonotype showed up many times. The chain uses TRBV24-1 and TRBJ2-3; D ambiguous. V was shortened by 5 bases and J by 2 bases, with 10 bases between the two germline ends. The CDR3 consists of 14 residues. The germline gives CDR1 KGHDR, CDR2 SFDVKD. The CDR3 spells CATSARLPTDTQYF. The CDR3 DNA reads TGTGCCACCAGTGCTCGCCTCCCCACAGATACGCAGTATTTT.

Ten or more counts support this clonotype. This CDR3 reads CSADGLRQETQYF. The CDR3 DNA reads as TGCAGTGCCGATGGACTGAGGCAAGAGACCCAGTACTTC. This sequence joins TRBV20-1 and TRBJ2-5; weak D call: TRBD2 (5 bases). V gave up 6 bases and J gave up 2 bases, with 13 bases separating them. Germline CDR1 is DFQATT and CDR2 is SNEGSKA (reference sequence). This CDR3 comprises 13 residues.

The sample holds many counts of this clonotype. The chain recombines TRBV29-1 with TRBJ2-7, with 13 bases lining up with TRBD2. This CDR3 has 16 residues. Trimming removed 6 bases from V and 4 bases from J; junction bases left unmatched: 12. In germline, CDR1 is SQVTM, CDR2 ANQGSEA. For the CDR3, the DNA is TGCAGCGTCGGATCATTGACTAGCGGGAGGTGGTACGAGCAGTACTTC. This codes for CSVGSLTSGRWYEQYF.

This clonotype was counted only a few times. The rearrangement joins TRBV20-1 to TRBJ2-2, with no clear D. CDR3 length equals 11 residues. The germline CDR1 and CDR2 sequences are DFQATT and SNEGSKA (reference sequence). V dropped 2 bases and J dropped 7 bases, with 5 bases sitting between them. The CDR3 nucleotides read TGCAGTGCTAGAACGGGCGGGGAGCTGTTTTTT. This sequence encodes CSARTGGELFF.

This clonotype has ten or more counts. The V gene is TRBV6-5, the J gene TRBJ2-3, with D perhaps TRBD1 or TRBD2 (5 bases each). CDR1 is MNHEY and CDR2 is SVGAGI in the germline V gene. Trimming stripped 4 bases from V and 8 bases from J, with 10 bases between. This CDR3 is built from 12 residues. The CDR3 here is CASSSGAGTQYF. The CDR3 nucleotides are TGTGCCAGCAGTTCCGGGGCCGGTACGCAGTATTTT.

This clonotype was seen many times. The chain has TRBV11-2 and TRBJ2-7; TRBD2 matches at 10 bases. CDR1 is SGHAT, CDR2 FQNNGV, per germline. After removal of 4 bases from V and 3 bases from J, the junction contained 3 bases not matched to a gene. The CDR3 totals 14 residues. CDR3 sequence (DNA): TGTGCCAGCAGCTCGTTAGCGGGAGGCTACGAGCAGTACGTC. It translates to CASSSLAGGYEQYV.

This clonotype appeared many times. Written as DNA, the CDR3 is TGTGCCAGCAGTTTGGGCCGAAACTACGAGCAGTACTTC. It is translated as CASSLGRNYEQYF. This chain uses TRBV28 with TRBJ2-7; no firm D call. CDR3 length: 13 amino acids. CDR1 is MDHEN and CDR2 is SYDVKM in the germline V gene. V lost 3 bases and J lost 3, with 9 bases in between. The complete variable domain, with remaining parts taken from reference TRBV28 and TRBJ2-7, reads DVKVTQSSRYLVKRTGEKVFLECVQDMDHENMFWYRQDPGLGLRLIYFSYDVKMKEKGDIPEGYSVSREKKERFSLILESASTNQTSMYLCASSLGRNYEQYFGPGTRLTVT.

This clonotype came up many times. This chain connects TRBV10-3 to TRBJ2-1; 11 positions match TRBD1. The CDR3 totals 15 residues. The V and J ends lost 6 bases and 7 bases, in that order; junction bases with no gene match: 8. CDR1 is ENHRY and CDR2 is SYGVKD in the germline V gene. CDR3 sequence reads: CAIRAGQGALNEQFF. In DNA, the CDR3 is TGTGCCATCAGGGCAGGACAGGGGGCTCTAAATGAGCAGTTCTTC.

The V call is TRBV24-1, the J call TRBJ2-7; TRBD2 is a possible D gene (6 bases). Trimming stripped 4 bases from V and 5 bases from J, with 17 bases between. Germline-derived CDR1 and CDR2 are KGHDR and SFDVKD. This CDR3 has 15 residues. The CDR3 DNA follows: TGTGCCACCAGTGACCCGAGGGGAGGTGGCGACGAGCAGTACTTC. Its translation: CATSDPRGGGDEQYF.

This clonotype was counted at least ten times. V is TRBV4-1 and J is TRBJ2-1, with 15 bases aligning to TRBD2. Germline V gene sequence: CDR1 MGHRA, CDR2 YSYEKL. V shed 0 bases and J 4 bases; nucleotides not matched to a gene: 10. The length of the CDR3 is 20 residues. In DNA, the CDR3 is TGCGCCAGCAGCCAAGACCCCCCGGGACTAGCGGGAGGTCCATACAATGAGCAGTTCTTC. The encoded protein is CASSQDPPGLAGGPYNEQFF.

This clonotype appeared a few times. The chain is built from TRBV19 and TRBJ2-7, with a possible D match to TRBD2 (6 bases). This CDR3 is built from 15 residues. Germline-derived CDR1 and CDR2 are LNHDA and SQIVND (reference sequence). The V end lost 5 bases, the J end lost 0 bases, and 14 bases lay between the germline ends. CDR3 in DNA: TGTGCCAGTAGTGTCCGGGACTTACTCTCCTACGAGCAGTACTTC. Its translation is CASSVRDLLSYEQYF.

This clonotype was found many times. The chain couples TRBV4-1 to TRBJ2-6; D uncertain. Looked up from germline, CDR1 is MGHRA and CDR2 is YSYEKL. Trimming stripped 4 bases from V and 0 bases from J, with 4 bases between. The CDR3 is made up of 14 amino acids. CDR3 nucleotides: TGCGCCAGCAGCCGTCTCTCTGGGGCCAACGTCCTGACTTTC. It encodes CASSRLSGANVLTF.

This clonotype was counted a few times. The V call is TRBV6-6, the J call TRBJ2-3; no clear D gene. V shed 8 bases and J shed 2 bases, with 11 bases lying between them. The V gene's germline CDR1 is MNHNY and CDR2 SVGAGI (reference sequence). The CDR3 has 13 residues. The DNA of the CDR3 is TGTGCCAGCCGGAGAGTTAACACAGATACGCAGTATTTT. The encoded protein is CASRRVNTDTQYF.

In its sample, this clonotype was seen many times. The chain is built from TRBV5-1 and TRBJ2-3; 7 bases agree with TRBD1. The V gene end was trimmed by 1 base and the J gene end by 4 bases; junction bases not matched to a gene: 12. The CDR3 has 17 residues. CDR1 SGHRS and CDR2 YFSETQ come from the germline V gene. The CDR3 coding sequence is TGCGCCAGCAGCTTGTATCAACGGACAGGTCGGGCAGATACGCAGTATTTT. Translated: CASSLYQRTGRADTQYF.

In its sample, this clonotype was seen many times. The rearrangement joins TRBV6-5 to TRBJ2-7; 13 bases agree with TRBD2. Germline values: CDR1 MNHEY, CDR2 SVGAGI. The CDR3 has 13 amino acids. With 6 bases clipped from V and 5 bases from J, the junction kept 1 base outside the gene matches. CDR3 in DNA: TGTGCCAGCAGACTAGCGGGAGGGCACGAGCAGTACTTC. Protein: CASRLAGGHEQYF.

This clonotype was seen a handful of times. This chain connects TRBV19 to TRBJ1-1, with 7 bases identical to TRBD1. From germline, CDR1 is LNHDA and CDR2 SQIVND (reference sequence). V lost 6 bases to trimming and J lost 10 bases; unmatched junction nucleotides: 14. The CDR3 consists of 14 residues. This CDR3 reads CASSREDRHGRAFF. The CDR3 nucleotides read TGTGCCAGTAGCCGAGAGGACAGGCACGGAAGAGCTTTCTTT.

This chain links TRBV12-3 or TRBV12-4 with TRBJ1-1; D is undetermined. The ends were cut back, 1 base at V and 2 bases at J, with 5 bases in the middle. The CDR3 extends over 13 amino acids. CDR3 nucleotides: TGTGCCAGCAGTTTAGGGTATAACACTGAAGCTTTCTTT. Translation: CASSLGYNTEAFF.

This clonotype has more than one count but fewer than ten. This chain connects TRBV19 to TRBJ1-5; 9 bases align to TRBD1. Germline V lookup: CDR1 LNHDA, CDR2 SQIVND (reference sequence). Unmatched junction bases numbered 5, after V lost 4 bases and J lost 4 bases. The CDR3 totals 15 residues. CDR3: CASSTWDRENQPQHF. For the CDR3, the DNA is TGTGCCAGTAGTACCTGGGACAGGGAGAATCAGCCCCAGCATTTT. Looking up the rest from reference TRBV19 and TRBJ1-5 gives the full variable domain: DGGITQSPKYLFRKEGQNVTLSCEQNLNHDAMYWYRQDPGQGLRLIYYSQIVNDFQKGDIAEGYSVSREKKESFPLTVTSAQKNPTAFYLCASSTWDRENQPQHFGDGTRLSIL.

This clonotype was seen at least ten times. The rearrangement uses TRBV6-6 and TRBJ2-3, with 7 bases that match TRBD1. The CDR3 runs to 16 residues. Per the germline V gene, CDR1 is MNHNY and CDR2 is SVGAGI (reference sequence). With V trimmed by 2 bases and J by 5 bases, 10 bases remained unmatched. The CDR3 sequence is CASSYLPTGFGDTQYF. The CDR3 coding sequence is TGTGCCAGCAGTTACCTCCCGACAGGGTTCGGAGATACGCAGTATTTT.

This clonotype has a count of ten or more. CDR3 sequence (DNA): TGTGCCAGCTCCTGGGACAGGAACACTGAAGCTTTCTTT. Its translation: CASSWDRNTEAFF. The chain is built from TRBV12-3 or TRBV12-4 and TRBJ1-1; 7 bases fit TRBD1. The V segment lost 8 bases and the J segment 1 base; nucleotides outside the gene matches: 4. The CDR3 contains 13 residues.

The chain carries TRBV6-1 and TRBJ2-7, with no clear D. Germline V gene sequence: CDR1 MNHNS, CDR2 SASEGT. Trimming removed 8 bases at V and 2 bases at J, with 7 bases between. The length of the CDR3 is 11 residues. DNA of the CDR3: TGTGCCAGCGCTTTCGCCTACGAGCAGTACGTC. This sequence encodes CASAFAYEQYV.

This clonotype was seen repeatedly, ten times or more. The V call is TRBV5-1, the J call TRBJ2-1, with 12 bases that match TRBD1. Germline V CDR1 and CDR2: SGHRS, YFSETQ. The trim removed 0 bases at V and 10 bases at J, leaving 5 bases unmatched. This CDR3 has 15 amino acids. This CDR3 reads CASSLDGTGGMEQFF. The CDR3 region has the DNA TGCGCCAGCAGCTTGGACGGGACAGGGGGCATGGAGCAGTTCTTC. The full variable domain, with the rest looked up from reference TRBV5-1 and TRBJ2-1, is KAGVTQTPRYLIKTRGQQVTLSCSPISGHRSVSWYQQTPGQGLQFLFEYFSETQRNKGNFPGRFSGRQFSNSRSEMNVSTLELGDSALYLCASSLDGTGGMEQFFGPGTRLTVL.